Here is one T cell receptor beta chain with its context. The entry originates in a study of control samples from healthy donors and cancer patients. TCRdb's table, derived via immunoSEQ multiplex PCR, lists solely in-frame clones and lacks some. The sample has 100,000 to 150,000 clones, about 92% seen once. The CDR3 covers 13 residues. Germline lookup yields CDR1 MNHEY and CDR2 SVGAGI. Trimming at V came to 3 bases and at J to 5 bases, leaving 3 bases not matched to a gene. The TCR originated in a woman in her fifties or sixties in good health. The sequenced sample was blood. The chain couples TRBV6-5 to TRBJ1-1, with 7 positions matching TRBD1. CDR3 nucleotides: TGTGCCAGCAGTTATGGGACAGAAACTGAAGCTTTCTTT. It specifies CASSYGTETEAFF.